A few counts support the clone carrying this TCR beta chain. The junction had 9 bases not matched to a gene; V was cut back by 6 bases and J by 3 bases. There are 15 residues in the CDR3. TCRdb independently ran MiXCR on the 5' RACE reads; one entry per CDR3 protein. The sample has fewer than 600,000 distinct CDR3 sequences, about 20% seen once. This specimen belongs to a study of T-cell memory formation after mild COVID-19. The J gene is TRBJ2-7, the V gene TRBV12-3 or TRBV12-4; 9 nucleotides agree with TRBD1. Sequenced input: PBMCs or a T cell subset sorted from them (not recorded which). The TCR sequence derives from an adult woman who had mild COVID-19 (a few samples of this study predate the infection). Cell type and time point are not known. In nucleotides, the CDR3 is TGTGCCAGCAGATTCTCCGGGACAGGGATCTACGAGCAGTACTTC. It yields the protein CASRFSGTGIYEQYF.